One sample yielded the 17 T cell receptor beta chains listed below, sequenced in a study of cytomegalovirus exposure and HLA in healthy donors. The PCR used 60 Vbeta and 13 Jbeta primers. TCRdb's table, derived via immunoSEQ multiplex PCR, lists solely in-frame clones and lacks some. Of about 130,000 clones in the sample, roughly 80% were seen once. The sequenced material came from PBMCs. The receptors shown here come from a girl aged 2 to 10 in good health and CMV-seronegative.

The chain employs TRBV28 and TRBJ2-5, with a possible D match to TRBD1 (5 bases). The DNA end is more similar to TRBJ2-7, so the J call may be wrong. This CDR3 has 15 residues. Germline V gene data show CDR1 as MDHEN and CDR2 as SYDVKM. For the CDR3, the DNA is TGTGCCAGCAGCAAGCTGCTTGGGGCGCTCTACGAGCAGTACTTC. Translated: CASSKLLGALYEQYF.

This rearrangement joins TRBV7-2 to TRBJ2-1; TRBD2 agrees at 16 bases. Losses at the gene ends were 2 bases for V and 9 bases for J; bases not matched to a gene: 4. CDR3 size: 16 residues. CDR1 SGHTA and CDR2 FQGNSA come from the germline V gene. In DNA, the CDR3 is TGTGCCAGCAGCTTAACGGGGACTAGCGGGAGGGGTGAGCAGTTCTTC. As protein: CASSLTGTSGRGEQFF.

The chain carries TRBV2 and TRBJ2-7; 10 bases align to TRBD1. J was trimmed by 6 bases and V by 6 bases; bases with no gene match: 8. Per germline, CDR1 SNHLY and CDR2 FYNNEI. The CDR3 is made up of 14 amino acids. Here the CDR3 reads CASRQPGQGFEQYF. The CDR3 bases are TGTGCCAGCAGACAACCGGGACAGGGGTTCGAGCAGTACTTC.

The chain joins TRBV6-6 to TRBJ1-1; D gene unclear. The CDR3 loop spans 15 amino acids. V gave up 1 base and J gave up 0 bases, with 9 bases separating them. CDR1 MNHNY and CDR2 SVGAGI come from the germline V gene (reference sequence). In nucleotides, the CDR3 is TGTGCCAGCAGTTACTTGCTTGACTTGAACACTGAAGCTTTCTTT. This codes for CASSYLLDLNTEAFF.

The CDR3 DNA reads TGTGCCAGCACCACCTTGGGGGGGGCGCAGTACGGCTACACCTTC. It is translated as CASTTLGGAQYGYTF. The chain employs TRBV2 and TRBJ1-2; perhaps TRBD1 as D (6 bases). Per the germline V gene, CDR1 is SNHLY and CDR2 is FYNNEI. This CDR3 region has 15 residues. Trimming took 7 bases from V and 8 from J, leaving 23 bases between them.

This clone came up a few times. The CDR3 spells CASSLARTGVLSYNSPLHF. CDR3 coding DNA: TGTGCCAGCAGCTTAGCCAGGACAGGAGTCCTCTCCTATAATTCACCCCTCCACTTT. V and J are TRBV7-8 and TRBJ1-6, with TRBD1 matching over 7 bases. Germline assignment: CDR1 SGHVS and CDR2 FQNEAQ. V shed 0 bases and J 0 bases; nucleotides not matched to a gene: 8. The CDR3 is 19 residues long.

With respect to this clone: The sample holds other DNA sequences that translate to the same CDR3. The chain joins TRBV27 to TRBJ1-4; D call uncertain. CDR1 and CDR2 from the germline V gene are MNHEY and SMNVEV (reference sequence). V was clipped by 1 base and J by 4 bases, with 7 bases between them. There are 14 residues in the CDR3. CDR3: CASSLYGSNEKLFF. Here the CDR3 DNA reads TGTGCCAGCAGTTTATACGGGAGTAATGAAAAACTGTTTTTT.

The V call is TRBV5-1, the J call TRBJ1-4; maybe TRBD1 (5 bases). The germline V gene encodes CDR1 SGHRS and CDR2 YFSETQ. The CDR3 is made up of 15 amino acids. Trimming took 1 base from V and 6 from J, leaving 13 bases between them. The CDR3 here is CASSLNGGVDEKLFF. Written as DNA, the CDR3 is TGCGCCAGCAGCTTGAACGGGGGTGTGGATGAAAAACTGTTTTTT.

The rearrangement uses TRBV19 and TRBJ2-3, with 9 bases fitting TRBD1. Germline CDR1 is LNHDA and CDR2 is SQIVND (reference sequence). This CDR3 is 15 amino acids long. V dropped 6 bases and J dropped 3; count of bases not matched to a gene: 7. CDR3 in DNA: TGTGCCAGTAGCTCGGGACAGGGAATAACAGATACGCAGTATTTT. Encoded protein: CASSSGQGITDTQYF.

This chain connects TRBV18 to TRBJ1-2, with 7 bases lining up with TRBD1. Germline V gene data show CDR1 as KGHSH and CDR2 as LQKENI. The CDR3 spans 13 residues. The ends lost 6 bases at V and 8 bases at J; junction bases unmatched: 9. The CDR3, as DNA: TGTGCCAGCTCCCCCTTAGACAGGGACGGCTACACCTTC. Its translation: CASSPLDRDGYTF.

V gene TRBV30 combines with J gene TRBJ1-6; TRBD1 is a possible D gene (5 bases). CDR1 is GTSNPN, CDR2 SVGIG, per germline (reference sequence). V gave up 4 bases and J gave up 5 bases, with 18 bases separating them. The CDR3 has 16 residues. The DNA for the CDR3 is TGTGCCTGGATTGGCAACGCGGGGACCAATAATTCACCCCTCCACTTT. This sequence encodes CAWIGNAGTNNSPLHF.

This rearrangement joins TRBV10-1 to TRBJ1-2; 8 nucleotides match TRBD1. Germline CDR1 and CDR2: WNHNN and SYGVQD (reference sequence). The CDR3 length is 17 residues. The junction had 15 bases not matched to a gene; V was cut back by 7 bases and J by 2 bases. The CDR3 here is CASINRRGLSSNYGYTF. The DNA of the CDR3 is TGCGCCAGCATAAACCGCAGGGGGCTTAGTTCGAACTATGGCTACACCTTC.

The J gene is TRBJ2-3, the V gene TRBV7-9, with 7 bases that match TRBD1. V shed 4 bases, J shed 8 bases, and the junction held 9 bases outside the gene matches. The CDR3 sequence is 14 residues long. Germline CDR1 SEHNR, CDR2 FQNEAQ (reference sequence). DNA of the CDR3: TGTGCCAGCAGCTCCGGACAGGCAACGGGTACGCAGTATTTT. It translates to CASSSGQATGTQYF.

The J gene is TRBJ1-1, the V gene TRBV30, with D possibly TRBD1 on 5 matching bases. Trimming left V 0 bases short and J 5 bases short, with 16 bases between. CDR3 size: 15 residues. Looked up from germline, CDR1 is GTSNPN and CDR2 is SVGIG (reference sequence). CDR3 DNA: TGTGCCTGGAGTGTTGTTCCGCAGGGTGGTACTGAAGCTTTCTTT. Protein: CAWSVVPQGGTEAFF.

The chain is built from TRBV9 and TRBJ2-1; 7 bases match TRBD2. Trimming cost V 1 base and J 6 bases; bases outside gene matches: 1. CDR3 size: 13 residues. Per germline, CDR1 SGDLS and CDR2 YYNGEE. CDR3: CASSVLAANEQFF. In DNA, the CDR3 is TGTGCCAGCAGCGTACTAGCGGCCAATGAGCAGTTCTTC.

This clone was detected only a few times. The J gene is TRBJ2-3, the V gene TRBV4-2, with a weak D call TRBD2 (5 bases). Germline assignment: CDR1 LGHNA and CDR2 YNFKEQ. V lost 4 bases, J lost 2 bases, and 16 bases lay in between. The CDR3 covers 16 residues. The DNA for the CDR3 is TGTGCCAGCAGCCCACGTCCCGGGGAAGTCACAGATACGCAGTATTTT. This codes for CASSPRPGEVTDTQYF.

The gene calls are TRBV10-3 and TRBJ1-4; 7 nucleotides line up with TRBD1. CDR3 size: 14 residues. Germline values: CDR1 ENHRY, CDR2 SYGVKD. V was clipped by 3 bases and J by 5 bases; unmatched bases: 3. CDR3 coding DNA: TGTGCCATCAGTGATGGAGGGGGCAATGAAAAACTGTTTTTT. Translated, it gives CAISDGGGNEKLFF.